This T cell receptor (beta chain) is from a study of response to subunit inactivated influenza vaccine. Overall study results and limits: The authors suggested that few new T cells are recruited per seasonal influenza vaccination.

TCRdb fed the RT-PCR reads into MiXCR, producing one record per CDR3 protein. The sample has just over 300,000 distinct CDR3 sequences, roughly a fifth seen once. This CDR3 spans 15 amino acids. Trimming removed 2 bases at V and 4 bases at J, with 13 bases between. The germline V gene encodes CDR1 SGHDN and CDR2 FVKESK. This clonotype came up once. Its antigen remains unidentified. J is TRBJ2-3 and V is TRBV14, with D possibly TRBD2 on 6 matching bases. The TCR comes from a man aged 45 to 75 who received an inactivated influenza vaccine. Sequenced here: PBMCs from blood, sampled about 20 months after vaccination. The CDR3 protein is CASSQKTRAADTQYF. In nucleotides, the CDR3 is TGTGCCAGCAGCCAAAAGACTAGAGCCGCAGATACGCAGTATTTT.